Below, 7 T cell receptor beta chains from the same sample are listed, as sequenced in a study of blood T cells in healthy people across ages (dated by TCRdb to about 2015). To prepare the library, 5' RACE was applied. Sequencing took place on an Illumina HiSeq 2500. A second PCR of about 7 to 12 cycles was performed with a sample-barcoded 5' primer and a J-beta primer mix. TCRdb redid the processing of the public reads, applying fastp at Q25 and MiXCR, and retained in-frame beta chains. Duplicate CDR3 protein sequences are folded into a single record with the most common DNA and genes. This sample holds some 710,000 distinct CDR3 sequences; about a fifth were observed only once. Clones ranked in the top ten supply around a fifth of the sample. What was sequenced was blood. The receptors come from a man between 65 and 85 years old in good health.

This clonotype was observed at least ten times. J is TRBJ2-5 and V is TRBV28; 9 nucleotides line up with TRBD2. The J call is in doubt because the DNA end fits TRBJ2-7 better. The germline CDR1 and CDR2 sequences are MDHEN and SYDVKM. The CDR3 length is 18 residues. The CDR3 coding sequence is TGTGCCAGCAGTCTATTCCTAGCGGGGCCAATACTATCCTACGAGCAGTACTTC. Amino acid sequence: CASSLFLAGPILSYEQYF.

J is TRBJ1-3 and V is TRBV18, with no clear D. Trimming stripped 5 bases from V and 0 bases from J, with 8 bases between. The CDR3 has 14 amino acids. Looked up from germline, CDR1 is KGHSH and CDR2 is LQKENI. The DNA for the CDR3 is TGTGCCAGCTCATATGAGTACTCTGGAAACACCATATATTTT. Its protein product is CASSYEYSGNTIYF.

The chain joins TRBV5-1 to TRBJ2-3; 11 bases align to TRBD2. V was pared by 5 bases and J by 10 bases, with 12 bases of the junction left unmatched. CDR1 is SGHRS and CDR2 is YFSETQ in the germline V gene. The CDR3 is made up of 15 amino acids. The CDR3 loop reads CASSPGFSGRASQYF. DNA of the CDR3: TGCGCCAGCAGTCCGGGGTTTAGCGGGAGGGCCTCGCAGTATTTT.

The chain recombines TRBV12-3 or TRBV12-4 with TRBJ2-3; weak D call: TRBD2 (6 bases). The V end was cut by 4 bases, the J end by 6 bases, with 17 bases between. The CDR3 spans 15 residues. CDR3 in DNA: TGTGCCAGCAGTTCATTTTCGACTAGTACTGATACGCAGTATTTT. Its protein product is CASSSFSTSTDTQYF.

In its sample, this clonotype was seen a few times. Here the CDR3 reads CASSPVRFSEQYF. DNA of the CDR3: TGTGCCAGCAGCCCAGTGCGGTTCTCCGAGCAGTACTTC. The chain joins TRBV3-1 to TRBJ2-7; D gene uncertain. Looked up from germline, CDR1 is LGHDT and CDR2 is YNNKEL (reference sequence). The CDR3 has 13 residues. Trimming shortened V by 4 bases and J by 6 bases, and 13 bases separated the two germline ends.

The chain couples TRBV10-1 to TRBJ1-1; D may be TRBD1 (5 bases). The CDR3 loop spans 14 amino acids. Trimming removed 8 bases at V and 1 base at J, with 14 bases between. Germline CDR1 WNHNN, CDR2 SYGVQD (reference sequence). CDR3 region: CASPDPTENTEAFF. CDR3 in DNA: TGCGCCAGCCCCGACCCGACAGAGAACACTGAAGCTTTCTTT.

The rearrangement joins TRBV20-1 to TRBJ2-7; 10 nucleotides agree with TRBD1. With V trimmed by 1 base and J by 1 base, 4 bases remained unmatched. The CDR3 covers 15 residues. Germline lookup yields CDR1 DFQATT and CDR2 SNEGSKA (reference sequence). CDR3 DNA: TGCAGTGCTAGAGGACAGGGGGCATTTTCCTACGAGCAGTACTTC. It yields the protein CSARGQGAFSYEQYF.